Described below is a single T cell receptor (beta chain) sequence and its context. Germline V gene lookup returns CDR1 MNHEY and CDR2 SVGEGT. The CDR3 runs to 20 residues. J was trimmed by 4 bases and V by 6 bases; bases with no gene match: 22. Here immunoSEQ multiplex PCR was the method, and the copy in TCRdb shows in-frame clones only, minus some. In the table there are 95,000 to 100,000 clones, roughly 89% of which are singletons. This sample was included in a study of control samples from healthy donors and cancer patients. This receptor was taken from a man aged 25 to 40 in good health. The sample comprised blood. The chain employs TRBV6-2 or TRBV6-3 and TRBJ2-1, with 9 bases aligning to TRBD1. The CDR3 nucleotides read TGTGCCAGCAGCTCTACCGGGACAGGGTTTCTCGTTGGGATATACAATGAGCAGTTCTTC. Its translation: CASSSTGTGFLVGIYNEQFF.